This paragraph covers one T cell receptor beta chain sequence. Its antigen remains unidentified. The V and J ends lost 1 base and 6 bases respectively, with 13 bases between them. CDR3 length equals 14 residues. Per the germline V gene, CDR1 is SGHAT and CDR2 is FQDESV (reference sequence). The data are from a study of regulatory T cells in long-lasting Graves disease. Whole-study findings and limits: Under persistent disease, TRBV28, TRBJ1-2 and TRBJ2-5 were used preferentially.

For TCR beta, libraries came from iRepertoire HTBI primers and Arm-PCR of CDR3 regions. TCRdb reprocessed the multiplex PCR reads via MiXCR and lists one record per CDR3 protein. The sample yields roughly 360,000 distinct CDR3 sequences, roughly 25% seen once. Time point specified: persistent/refractory GD, antithyroid drugs over 5 years with positive TRAb. After RNA was extracted from PBMCs, the TCR library was made from it. The gene calls are TRBV11-1 and TRBJ2-7, with D perhaps TRBD2 (6 bases). Sequencing used peripheral blood mononuclear cells (PBMCs), obtained when the disease was refractory, from a patient treated with antithyroid drugs. The sequence was collected from a woman aged 40 to 50 with Graves disease. As DNA, the CDR3 is TGTGCCAGCAGCTTAGAAGTTAGGGGAGGCGAGCAGTACTTC. Translating it yields CASSLEVRGGEQYF.